Listed here are 16 T cell receptor beta chains from one sample, sequenced in a study of T cell changes during pregnancy in multiple sclerosis. Assay used: immunoSEQ multiplex PCR; TCRdb lists only in-frame clones, some missing. This table has 50,000 to 65,000 clones, around 93% appearing once. The sample consisted of CD8+ T cells from peripheral blood mononuclear cells, taken in the second trimester of pregnancy. The receptors were gathered from a female donor with multiple sclerosis, enrolled in a pregnancy study.

This chain joins TRBV27 and TRBJ2-7, with D maybe TRBD1 (5 bases). Between the trimmed V and J ends, which lost 8 bases and 3 bases, there was a span of 14 bases. This CDR3 is 13 amino acids long. Germline V CDR1 and CDR2: MNHEY, SMNVEV (reference sequence). The CDR3 sequence: CASGQGSNYEQYF. CDR3 in DNA: TGTGCCAGCGGCCAGGGATCTAACTACGAGCAGTACTTC.

This chain uses TRBV15 with TRBJ1-2; weak D call: TRBD1 (5 bases). V was clipped by 3 bases and J by 4 bases, with 18 bases between them. The CDR3 runs to 16 residues. Germline V gene data show CDR1 as LNHNV and CDR2 as YYDKDF (reference sequence). The CDR3 is CATSSPNRQGGYGYTF. CDR3 coding DNA: TGTGCCACCAGCAGTCCCAATAGGCAGGGAGGCTATGGCTACACCTTC.

This chain joins TRBV5-6 and TRBJ1-2, with D unclear. Per the germline V gene, CDR1 is SGHDT and CDR2 is YYEEEE. V was trimmed by 3 bases and J by 0 bases, leaving 15 bases between them. The CDR3 spans 16 residues. Here the CDR3 DNA reads TGTGCCAGCAGCTATGGACGGGGATTTGCTAACTATGGCTACACCTTC. This gives the protein CASSYGRGFANYGYTF.

The V gene is TRBV29-1, the J gene TRBJ2-7, with TRBD2 matching 11 bases. CDR1 is SQVTM, CDR2 ANQGSEA, per germline. The trim removed 3 bases at V and 3 bases at J, leaving 7 bases unmatched. The CDR3 is made up of 15 amino acids. CDR3 nucleotide sequence: TGCAGCGTTGAGCGTGGGACTAGCGGCCACTACGAGCAGTACTTC. This encodes CSVERGTSGHYEQYF.

This sequence joins TRBV4-3 and TRBJ2-1; 10 bases are a match to TRBD2. Trimming cost V 2 bases and J 5 bases; bases outside gene matches: 6. Germline V gene data show CDR1 as LGHNA and CDR2 as YSLEER. This CDR3 has 16 residues. CDR3 in DNA: TGCGCCAGCAGCCAAAGGACTAGCGGTCTTCACAATGAGCAGTTCTTC. It translates to CASSQRTSGLHNEQFF.

V and J are TRBV14 and TRBJ2-7; D might be TRBD1 (6 bases). The germline V gene encodes CDR1 SGHDN and CDR2 FVKESK. V dropped 3 bases and J dropped 0 bases, with 15 bases sitting between them. The CDR3 extends over 16 amino acids. This chain's CDR3 is CASSQIGQTFSYEQYF. CDR3 coding DNA: TGTGCCAGCAGCCAGATAGGACAGACTTTCTCCTACGAGCAGTACTTC.

The chain uses TRBV27 and TRBJ2-2; D is uncertain. The CDR3 consists of 13 residues. CDR1 MNHEY and CDR2 SMNVEV come from the germline V gene (reference sequence). V was shortened by 5 bases and J by 0 bases, with 4 bases between the two germline ends. The CDR3 region is CASSPANTGELFF. CDR3 in DNA: TGTGCCAGCAGTCCGGCGAACACCGGGGAGCTGTTTTTT.

The chain joins TRBV4-1 to TRBJ1-1, with D hard to call. Looked up from germline, CDR1 is MGHRA and CDR2 is YSYEKL. The CDR3 is 12 residues long. The V and J ends lost 1 base and 6 bases respectively, with 6 bases between them. The DNA for the CDR3 is TGCGCCAGCAGCCAAGGGAGCGCTGAAGCTTTCTTT. Its protein product is CASSQGSAEAFF.

This clone showed up just a few times. This sequence joins TRBV2 and TRBJ1-2, with D hard to call. Germline loops: CDR1 SNHLY, CDR2 FYNNEI. V lost 5 bases, J lost 4 bases, and 20 bases lay in between. There are 16 residues in the CDR3. For the CDR3, the DNA is TGTGCCAGCAGTAACCCGAGGAGACGGGAGGCCTATGGCTACACCTTC. The encoded protein is CASSNPRRREAYGYTF.

This clone was observed once. The CDR3 sequence is CASSRGQDAYF. CDR3 in DNA: TGTGCCAGCAGTCGGGGACAGGATGCGTACTTC. This rearrangement joins TRBV2 to TRBJ2-7; TRBD1 matches at 8 bases. From germline, CDR1 is SNHLY and CDR2 FYNNEI. CDR3 size: 11 residues. The J segment lost 12 bases and the V segment lost 5 bases, leaving 6 bases of the junction unmatched.

The CDR3 sequence: CASSVFGTTPLNEQFF. CDR3 sequence (DNA): TGTGCCAGCAGCGTCTTTGGGACTACCCCCCTTAATGAGCAGTTCTTC. This chain joins TRBV9 and TRBJ2-1; 7 bases map to TRBD2. With 2 bases clipped from V and 7 bases from J, the junction kept 12 bases outside the gene matches. Germline V gene lookup returns CDR1 SGDLS and CDR2 YYNGEE. The CDR3 is 16 amino acids.

A word on this clone: The junction departs from germline at one end; a sequencing error may be responsible. The rearrangement uses TRBV5-4 and TRBJ2-1, with unresolved D. CDR3 length equals 12 residues. Looked up from germline, CDR1 is SGHNT and CDR2 is YYREEE (reference sequence). The chain's CDR3 is CASSSSSNEQFF. Here the CDR3 DNA reads TGTGCCAGCAGCTCTTCCTCCAATGAGCAGTTCTTC. Full variable domain (remainder filled in from reference TRBV5-4 and TRBJ2-1): ETGVTQSPTHLIKTRGQQVTLRCSSQSGHNTVSWYQQALGQGPQFIFQYYREEENGRGNFPPRFSGLQFPNYSSELNVNALELDDSALYLCASSSSSNEQFFGPGTRLTVL.

As to this clone: The sample has other DNA sequences that encode this CDR3 too. V gene TRBV5-1 combines with J gene TRBJ2-7; D not certain. The V end lost 0 bases, the J end lost 3 bases, and 7 bases lay between the germline ends. The germline V gene has CDR1 SGHRS and CDR2 YFSETQ. This CDR3 region has 13 residues. The CDR3 nucleotides read TGCGCCAGCAGCTTGGCCCGGAGCTACGAGCAGTACTTC. Its protein product is CASSLARSYEQYF.

The chain carries TRBV6-4 and TRBJ2-1; 10 nucleotides match TRBD2. The CDR3 is 13 amino acids. The V gene end was trimmed by 3 bases and the J gene end by 8 bases; junction bases not matched to a gene: 1. Per the germline V gene, CDR1 is MRHNA and CDR2 is SNTAGT. DNA for the CDR3: TGTGCCAGCAGTGAGGGGACTAGCGATGAGCAGTTCTTC. This codes for CASSEGTSDEQFF.

V is TRBV28 and J is TRBJ2-3, with 10 bases identical to TRBD1. Germline loops: CDR1 MDHEN, CDR2 SYDVKM. CDR3 length equals 17 residues. V shed 5 bases, J shed 3 bases, and the junction held 11 bases outside the gene matches. In DNA form, the CDR3 reads TGTGCCAGCAGTGGGGAGGCCGGACAGGGGGGAACAGATACGCAGTATTTT. It translates to CASSGEAGQGGTDTQYF.

The rearrangement links TRBV9 to TRBJ2-5; 8 positions agree with TRBD2. V was pared by 0 bases and J by 5 bases, with 6 bases of the junction left unmatched. The CDR3 has 15 residues. Germline lookup yields CDR1 SGDLS and CDR2 YYNGEE. Written as DNA, the CDR3 is TGTGCCAGCAGCGTAGGTTCCGGGAGGGGGGAGACCCAGTACTTC. Its translation: CASSVGSGRGETQYF.